This record concerns one T cell receptor beta chain sequence. Antigen unknown. The data were obtained in a study of cytomegalovirus exposure and HLA in healthy donors. Donors were ostensibly healthy at sampling, although undocumented immune exposures were probable. General observations from the study: The classifier reportedly diagnosed cytomegalovirus status with high sensitivity and specificity. TCR beta V segments were, for the most part, productive about 87% or about 30% of the time in an earlier analysis. Many donors shared some public TCRs, even though most TCR sequences were rare.

The study ran its PCR with 60 Vbeta and 13 Jbeta primers. Sequenced by immunoSEQ multiplex PCR; TCRdb stores in-frame clones only, minus some. The sample has approximately 50,000 clones, 81% seen once; the top ten hold about 2.3%. The CDR3 totals 13 residues. The V and J ends lost 6 bases and 10 bases, in that order; junction bases with no gene match: 11. Per the germline V gene, CDR1 is MNHEY and CDR2 is SVGAGI. This receptor was identified in a boy aged 5-17 years in good health and CMV-seropositive. Sequencing was carried out using PBMCs. The chain couples TRBV6-5 to TRBJ2-7; 8 nucleotides match TRBD2. The CDR3 spells CASRDSGDKSQYF. CDR3 in DNA: TGTGCCAGCAGAGATAGCGGGGATAAGTCCCAGTACTTC.